This passage covers 25 T cell receptor beta chains from one sample sequenced in a study of blood T cell repertoires in COVID-19. TCRdb keeps only in-frame clones here, not all; method: immunoSEQ multiplex PCR. The sample records nearly 110,000 clones, roughly 90% being singletons. Sequencing used peripheral blood. These receptors were collected from a middle-aged man with active or convalescent COVID-19.

The chain couples TRBV18 to TRBJ2-2; TRBD1 matches at 9 bases. The J segment lost 5 bases and the V segment lost 2 bases, leaving 3 bases of the junction unmatched. The CDR3 consists of 15 residues. Germline CDR1 KGHSH, CDR2 LQKENI. The CDR3 spells CASSPAGTGTGELFF. The CDR3 DNA reads TGTGCCAGCTCACCAGCCGGGACAGGGACCGGGGAGCTGTTTTTT.

Here the CDR3 reads CASSTDRSPVGQYF. Written as DNA, the CDR3 is TGTGCCAGCAGCACGGACAGGAGCCCGGTCGGGCAGTACTTC. The chain is built from TRBV5-4 and TRBJ2-7, with TRBD1 matching 7 bases. V was clipped by 4 bases and J by 9 bases; unmatched bases: 13. This CDR3 is 14 amino acids long. Germline V gene data show CDR1 as SGHNT and CDR2 as YYREEE (reference sequence).

Here the CDR3 DNA reads TGCGCCAGCAGCCAAGCCGCGGGAGCCGTAGATACGCAGTATTTT. It yields the protein CASSQAAGAVDTQYF. The chain combines TRBV4-3 with TRBJ2-3, with 7 bases aligning to TRBD2. V trimming: 1 base; J trimming: 5 bases; junction bases outside the gene matches: 6. The germline V gene has CDR1 LGHNA and CDR2 YSLEER. The CDR3 has 15 residues.

V and J are TRBV6-6 and TRBJ1-6, with a possible D match to TRBD1 (5 bases). The V end was cut by 7 bases, the J end by 10 bases, with 14 bases between. Per the germline V gene, CDR1 is MNHNY and CDR2 is SVGAGI (reference sequence). The CDR3 is made up of 13 amino acids. The CDR3 is CASTISKGSPLHF. The CDR3 bases are TGTGCCAGCACTATAAGTAAGGGGTCACCCCTCCACTTT.

Turning to this clone: Other DNA sequences in this sample translate to the same CDR3. The chain joins TRBV9 to TRBJ2-3; tentative D call: TRBD2 (5 bases). Germline V CDR1 and CDR2: SGDLS, YYNGEE. There are 13 residues in the CDR3. Trimming removed 0 bases at V and 3 bases at J, with 5 bases between. The CDR3 loop reads CASSVGGTDTQYF. The CDR3 region has the DNA TGTGCCAGCAGCGTAGGAGGGACAGATACGCAGTATTTT.

The genes are TRBV3-1 (or the pseudogene TRBV3-2) and TRBJ1-2; D is unresolved. CDR1 is LGHDT and CDR2 is YNNKEL in the germline V gene (reference sequence). V gave up 0 bases and J gave up 2 bases, with 10 bases separating them. This CDR3 comprises 15 residues. The CDR3: CASSQDRESNYGYTF. CDR3 nucleotides: TGTGCCAGCAGCCAAGATCGCGAGTCCAACTATGGCTACACCTTC.

The gene calls are TRBV2 and TRBJ1-1; perhaps TRBD1 as D (6 bases). This CDR3 has 13 residues. Trimming pared 5 bases from V and 2 bases from J, leaving 9 bases between. The V gene's germline CDR1 is SNHLY and CDR2 FYNNEI. The CDR3 nucleotides are TGTGCCAGCAGTCGGGGGGGCAACACTGAAGCTTTCTTT. Protein product: CASSRGGNTEAFF.

The J gene is TRBJ2-1, the V gene TRBV6-4, with 9 bases fitting TRBD2. CDR1 and CDR2 (germline): MRHNA, SNTAGT. The ends lost 8 bases at V and 4 bases at J; junction bases unmatched: 6. CDR3 length equals 14 residues. The CDR3 spells CASSAGGPYNEQFF. The CDR3 DNA follows: TGTGCCAGCTCCGCGGGAGGGCCATACAATGAGCAGTTCTTC.

The chain has TRBV12-3 or TRBV12-4 and TRBJ1-4, with no clear D. With 3 bases removed from V and 8 bases from J, the gap between germline ends came to 10 bases. The CDR3 is 13 amino acids. The CDR3 DNA reads TGTGCCAGCAGTTTGGGGAGTGGGGAAAAACTGTTTTTT. Its protein is CASSLGSGEKLFF.

CDR3 residues: CASSVQAANSGGYGYTF. The CDR3 region has the DNA TGTGCCAGCAGCGTCCAGGCCGCGAATTCAGGGGGGTATGGCTACACCTTC. The chain links TRBV9 to TRBJ1-2; 7 nucleotides agree with TRBD1. Germline CDR1 SGDLS, CDR2 YYNGEE. The CDR3 totals 17 residues. The V gene end was trimmed by 2 bases and the J gene end by 5 bases; junction bases not matched to a gene: 15.

This clone was counted once. The chain uses TRBV7-3 and TRBJ2-2; TRBD1 might be the D (6 bases). The CDR3 is 16 residues long. V lost 2 bases to trimming and J lost 5 bases, with 15 bases between them. The germline gives CDR1 SGHTA, CDR2 FQGTGA. Here the CDR3 reads CASSLGTGLKTGELFF. In DNA form, the CDR3 reads TGTGCCAGCAGCTTAGGTACAGGGTTGAAAACCGGGGAGCTGTTTTTT.

The gene calls are TRBV19 and TRBJ1-5; no definite D call. The CDR3 runs to 14 residues. Trimming cost V 8 bases and J 2 bases, with 13 bases left between them. CDR1 LNHDA and CDR2 SQIVND come from the germline V gene (reference sequence). The DNA for the CDR3 is TGTGCCAGTGGAACAGTAATCGGCAATCAGCCCCAGCATTTT. This translates into CASGTVIGNQPQHF.

CDR3 protein: CASSPQGGLAKNIQYF. The CDR3, as DNA: TGTGCCAGCAGCCCACAGGGGGGACTAGCCAAAAACATTCAGTACTTC. The chain combines TRBV7-2 with TRBJ2-4, with 8 bases that match TRBD1. There are 16 residues in the CDR3. Germline loops: CDR1 SGHTA, CDR2 FQGNSA. Losses at the gene ends were 5 bases for V and 0 bases for J; bases not matched to a gene: 6.

The gene calls are TRBV11-2 and TRBJ2-7; 7 nucleotides align to TRBD2. This CDR3 has 15 amino acids. V was pared by 1 base and J by 3 bases, with 6 bases of the junction left unmatched. Germline lookup yields CDR1 SGHAT and CDR2 FQNNGV. CDR3 DNA sequence: TGTGCCAGCAGCTTAGGGGGGGGTAGCAACTACGAGCAGTACTTC. Translated, it gives CASSLGGGSNYEQYF.

This chain links TRBV30 with TRBJ1-2; 7 nucleotides agree with TRBD1. The CDR3 totals 15 residues. V was pared by 2 bases and J by 4 bases, with 10 bases of the junction left unmatched. The V gene's germline CDR1 is GTSNPN and CDR2 SVGIG (reference sequence). CDR3 nucleotide sequence: TGTGCCTGGAGTCCCCCAGGGGGACTGGGCTATGGCTACACCTTC. Its protein product is CAWSPPGGLGYGYTF.

The gene calls are TRBV6-5 and TRBJ1-5, with TRBD1 matching over 8 bases. Germline-derived CDR1 and CDR2 are MNHEY and SVGAGI. J was trimmed by 4 bases and V by 6 bases; bases with no gene match: 2. This CDR3 is built from 13 residues. The CDR3 reads CASRGQGNQPQHF. The CDR3, as DNA: TGTGCCAGCAGAGGACAGGGTAATCAGCCCCAGCATTTT.

The gene calls are TRBV3-1 (or the pseudogene TRBV3-2) and TRBJ1-2; TRBD1 agrees at 7 bases. The CDR3 is 14 residues long. V gave up 4 bases and J gave up 4 bases; unmatched junction bases: 6. Germline-derived CDR1 and CDR2 are LGHDT and YNNKEL (reference sequence). The CDR3 nucleotides read TGTGCCAGCAGCCCCCAACAGGGGTCCTATGGCTACACCTTC. It translates to CASSPQQGSYGYTF.

The chain is built from TRBV9 and TRBJ2-3; maybe TRBD2 (6 bases). This CDR3 has 15 amino acids. V was clipped by 0 bases and J by 3 bases, with 11 bases between them. Germline V lookup: CDR1 SGDLS, CDR2 YYNGEE. The DNA of the CDR3 is TGTGCCAGCAGCGTAGGTTTGGGGAGGACAGATACGCAGTATTTT. This encodes CASSVGLGRTDTQYF.

This clone was counted only a few times. V and J are TRBV18 and TRBJ1-5, with TRBD1 identical over 9 bases. Germline V lookup: CDR1 KGHSH, CDR2 LQKENI. The length of the CDR3 is 17 residues. V gave up 0 bases and J gave up 3 bases; unmatched junction bases: 6. For the CDR3, the DNA is TGTGCCAGCTCACCACCGAATACAGGGGGCCCCAATCAGCCCCAGCATTTT. Its protein is CASSPPNTGGPNQPQHF.

This clone has a handful of counts. The chain uses TRBV2 and TRBJ1-4; 11 bases align to TRBD1. This CDR3 region has 15 residues. V lost 4 bases to trimming and J lost 7 bases; unmatched junction nucleotides: 5. Germline V gene lookup returns CDR1 SNHLY and CDR2 FYNNEI. The CDR3 coding sequence is TGTGCCAGCAGTGGAGGGACAGGGGGTAGTGAAAAACTGTTTTTT. Translated: CASSGGTGGSEKLFF.

This clone was seen once. The chain links TRBV14 to TRBJ1-4; D unresolved. The CDR3 is 15 residues long. Germline CDR1 reads SGHDN; CDR2 reads FVKESK. Between the trimmed V and J ends, which lost 1 base and 5 bases, there was a span of 11 bases. The DNA of the CDR3 is TGTGCCAGCAGCCAAGCAGGTCAGAGAAATGAAAAACTGTTTTTT. This codes for CASSQAGQRNEKLFF. The full variable domain, rest sourced from reference TRBV14 and TRBJ1-4, is EAGVTQFPSHSVIEKGQTVTLRCDPISGHDNLYWYRRVMGKEIKFLLHFVKESKQDESGMPNNRFLAERTGGTYSTLKVQPAELEDSGVYFCASSQAGQRNEKLFFGSGTQLSVL.

This clone was observed a single time. The rearrangement links TRBV20-1 to TRBJ1-6; TRBD1 matches at 7 bases. The CDR3 runs to 15 residues. V trimming: 3 bases; J trimming: 3 bases; junction bases outside the gene matches: 5. The germline CDR1 and CDR2 sequences are DFQATT and SNEGSKA (reference sequence). CDR3 in DNA: TGCAGTGCTAGTCGACAGGGACGCTATAATTCACCCCTCCACTTT. Encoded protein: CSASRQGRYNSPLHF.

This clone was detected only once. V usage is TRBV10-1 and J usage is TRBJ2-7, with TRBD1 matching 7 bases. The CDR3 is 16 amino acids. The J segment lost 2 bases and the V segment lost 11 bases, leaving 18 bases of the junction unmatched. Looked up from germline, CDR1 is WNHNN and CDR2 is SYGVQD (reference sequence). The CDR3 is CAGESGIEGAAYEQYF. CDR3 nucleotide sequence: TGCGCCGGGGAGTCGGGGATTGAGGGGGCGGCCTACGAGCAGTACTTC.

This sequence joins TRBV27 and TRBJ2-7, with D tentatively TRBD1 (5 bases). This CDR3 spans 15 amino acids. The germline CDR1 and CDR2 sequences are MNHEY and SMNVEV (reference sequence). Trimming stripped 0 bases from V and 2 bases from J, with 11 bases between. CDR3 sequence (DNA): TGTGCCAGCAGTTTATCGGCAGGGCCCCCCTACGAGCAGTACTTC. It yields the protein CASSLSAGPPYEQYF.

This clone was seen once. The genes are TRBV4-3 and TRBJ1-2, with TRBD1 identical over 8 bases. Trimming removed 0 bases from V and 8 bases from J; junction bases left unmatched: 11. The germline V gene has CDR1 LGHNA and CDR2 YSLEER. The CDR3 runs 16 residues. Here the CDR3 DNA reads TGCGCCAGCAGCCAAGAAGGGGCAGGGGGCGCCGGGGGCTACACCTTC. Amino acid sequence: CASSQEGAGGAGGYTF.